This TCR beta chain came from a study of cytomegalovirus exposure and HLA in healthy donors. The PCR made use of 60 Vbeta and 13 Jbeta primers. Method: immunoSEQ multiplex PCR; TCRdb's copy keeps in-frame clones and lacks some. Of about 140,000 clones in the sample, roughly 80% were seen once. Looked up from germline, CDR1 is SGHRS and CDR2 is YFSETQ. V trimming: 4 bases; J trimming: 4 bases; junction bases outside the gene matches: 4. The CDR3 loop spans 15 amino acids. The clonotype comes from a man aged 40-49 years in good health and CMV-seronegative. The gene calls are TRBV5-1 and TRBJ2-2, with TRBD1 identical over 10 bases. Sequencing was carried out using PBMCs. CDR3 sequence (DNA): TGCGCCAGCAGCGCTTGGACAGGGGGCACCGGGGAGCTGTTTTTT. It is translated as CASSAWTGGTGELFF.